This TCR beta chain appears in the sequencing data of a study of early T cells in non-severe SARS-CoV-2 infection. Study-wide context: Sequencing of bulk RNA from unsorted whole blood was done, without chain pairing.

TCRdb recomputed calls from the 5' RACE reads with MiXCR, one row per CDR3 protein. Counted here are tens of thousands of distinct CDR3 sequences, around 6.9% occurring once; the ten biggest clones make up about 2.6%. CDR3 length: 13 amino acids. The V end lost 4 bases, the J end lost 7 bases, and 13 bases lay between the germline ends. Germline V gives CDR1 LGHDT, CDR2 YNNKEL (reference sequence). This clonotype was observed a few times. The gene calls are TRBV3-1 and TRBJ1-2; the D is unclear. The sequence was obtained from an adult who was a healthcare worker with PCR-confirmed SARS-CoV-2 infection or an uninfected control (not recorded which). Sequencing was performed on whole blood, taken at baseline. CDR3 coding DNA: TGTGCCAGCAGCCGAGGGCGCATGGGTGGCTACACCTTC. Translating it yields CASSRGRMGGYTF.